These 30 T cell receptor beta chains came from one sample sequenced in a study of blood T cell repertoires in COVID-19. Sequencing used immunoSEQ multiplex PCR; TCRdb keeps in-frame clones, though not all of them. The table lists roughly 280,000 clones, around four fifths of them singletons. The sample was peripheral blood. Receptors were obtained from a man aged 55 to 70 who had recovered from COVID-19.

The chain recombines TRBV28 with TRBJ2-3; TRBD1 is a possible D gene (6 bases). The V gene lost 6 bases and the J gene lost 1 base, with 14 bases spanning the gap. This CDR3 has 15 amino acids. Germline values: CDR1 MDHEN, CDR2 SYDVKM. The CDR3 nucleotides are TGTGCCAGCAGCGAATACAGGGCCGGCACAGATACGCAGTATTTT. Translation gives CASSEYRAGTDTQYF.

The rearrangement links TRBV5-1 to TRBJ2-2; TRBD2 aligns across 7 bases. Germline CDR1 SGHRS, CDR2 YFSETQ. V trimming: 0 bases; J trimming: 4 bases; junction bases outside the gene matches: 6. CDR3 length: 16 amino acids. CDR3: CASSLVGGAITGELFF. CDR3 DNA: TGCGCCAGCAGCTTGGTGGGAGGGGCGATCACCGGGGAGCTGTTTTTT.

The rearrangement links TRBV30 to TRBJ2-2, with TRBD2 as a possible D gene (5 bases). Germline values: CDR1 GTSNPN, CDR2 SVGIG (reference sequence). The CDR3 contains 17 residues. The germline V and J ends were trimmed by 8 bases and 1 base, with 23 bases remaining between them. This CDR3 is CARSGGRRHLNTGELFF. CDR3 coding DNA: TGTGCCCGATCCGGAGGTCGGCGACACTTGAACACCGGGGAGCTGTTTTTT.

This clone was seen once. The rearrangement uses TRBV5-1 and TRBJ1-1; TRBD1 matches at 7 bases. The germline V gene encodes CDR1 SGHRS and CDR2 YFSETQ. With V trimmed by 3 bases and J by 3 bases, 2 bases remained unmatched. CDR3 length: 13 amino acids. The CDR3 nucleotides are TGCGCCAGCAGCTACAGGGGTGACACTGAAGCTTTCTTT. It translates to CASSYRGDTEAFF.

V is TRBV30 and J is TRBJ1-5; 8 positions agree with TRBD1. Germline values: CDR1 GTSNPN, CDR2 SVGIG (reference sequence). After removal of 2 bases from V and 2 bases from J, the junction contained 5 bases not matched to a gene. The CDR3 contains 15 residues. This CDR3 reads CAWSPATGGNQPQHF. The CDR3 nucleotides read TGTGCCTGGAGTCCCGCGACAGGGGGCAATCAGCCCCAGCATTTT.

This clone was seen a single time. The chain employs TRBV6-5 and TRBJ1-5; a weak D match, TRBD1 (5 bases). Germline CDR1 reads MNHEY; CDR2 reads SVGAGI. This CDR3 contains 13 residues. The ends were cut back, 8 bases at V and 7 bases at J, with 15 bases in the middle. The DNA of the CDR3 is TGTGCCAGCCGCCCAAGGGGCGACCAGCCCCAGCATTTT. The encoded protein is CASRPRGDQPQHF.

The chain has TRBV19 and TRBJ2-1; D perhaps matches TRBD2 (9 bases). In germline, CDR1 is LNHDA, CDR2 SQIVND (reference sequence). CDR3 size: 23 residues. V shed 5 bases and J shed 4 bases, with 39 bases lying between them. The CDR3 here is CASSGRTGFTSGPPKGGYNEQFF. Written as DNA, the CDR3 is TGTGCCAGTAGTGGTAGGACAGGGTTCACTAGCGGGCCCCCCAAGGGGGGTTACAATGAGCAGTTCTTC.

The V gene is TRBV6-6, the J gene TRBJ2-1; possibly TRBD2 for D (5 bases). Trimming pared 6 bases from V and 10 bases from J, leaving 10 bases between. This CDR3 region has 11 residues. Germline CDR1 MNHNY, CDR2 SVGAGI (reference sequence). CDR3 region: CASRAEREQFF. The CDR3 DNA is TGTGCCAGCAGGGCCGAGCGGGAGCAGTTCTTC.

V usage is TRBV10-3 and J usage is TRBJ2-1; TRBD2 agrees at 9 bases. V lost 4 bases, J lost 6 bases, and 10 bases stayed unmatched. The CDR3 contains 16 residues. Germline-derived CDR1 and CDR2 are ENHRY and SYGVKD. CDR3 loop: CAISAPGLARPNEQFF. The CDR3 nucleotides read TGTGCCATCAGTGCCCCCGGACTAGCGAGACCCAATGAGCAGTTCTTC.

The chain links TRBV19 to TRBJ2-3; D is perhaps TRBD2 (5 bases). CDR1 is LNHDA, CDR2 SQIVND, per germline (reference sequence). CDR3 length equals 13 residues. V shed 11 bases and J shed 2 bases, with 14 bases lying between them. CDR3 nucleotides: TGTGCCTCCGGGATGGTATTCACAGATACGCAGTATTTT. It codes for CASGMVFTDTQYF.

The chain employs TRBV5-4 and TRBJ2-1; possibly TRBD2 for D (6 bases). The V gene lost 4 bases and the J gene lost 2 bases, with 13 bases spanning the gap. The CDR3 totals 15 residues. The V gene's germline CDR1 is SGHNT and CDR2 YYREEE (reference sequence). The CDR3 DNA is TGTGCCAGCAGCGGGAGGCAGGATCCCTACAATGAGCAGTTCTTC. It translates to CASSGRQDPYNEQFF.

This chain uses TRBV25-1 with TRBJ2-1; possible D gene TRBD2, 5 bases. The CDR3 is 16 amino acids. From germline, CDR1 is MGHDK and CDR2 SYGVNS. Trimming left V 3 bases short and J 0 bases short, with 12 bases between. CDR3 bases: TGTGCCAGCAGTGATCGGACTGTGAGCTCCTACAATGAGCAGTTCTTC. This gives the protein CASSDRTVSSYNEQFF.

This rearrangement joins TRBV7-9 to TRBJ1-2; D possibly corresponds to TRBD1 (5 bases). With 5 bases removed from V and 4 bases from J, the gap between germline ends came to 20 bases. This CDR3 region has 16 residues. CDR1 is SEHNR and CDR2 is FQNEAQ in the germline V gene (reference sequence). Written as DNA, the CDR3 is TGTGCCAGCAGCCCCCGGCGGGGGGTTTTGTTCTATGGCTACACCTTC. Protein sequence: CASSPRRGVLFYGYTF.

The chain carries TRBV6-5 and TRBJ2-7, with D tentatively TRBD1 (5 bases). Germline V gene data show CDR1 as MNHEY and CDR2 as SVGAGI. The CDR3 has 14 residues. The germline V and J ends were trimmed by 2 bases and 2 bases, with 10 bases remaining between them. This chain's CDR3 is CASSYPTATYEQYF. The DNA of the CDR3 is TGTGCCAGCAGTTACCCGACAGCCACCTACGAGCAGTACTTC.

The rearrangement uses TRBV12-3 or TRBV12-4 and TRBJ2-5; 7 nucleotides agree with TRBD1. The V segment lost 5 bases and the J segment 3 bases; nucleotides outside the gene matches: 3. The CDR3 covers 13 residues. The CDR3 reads CASSRQGKETQYF. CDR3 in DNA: TGTGCCAGCAGTAGACAGGGAAAAGAGACCCAGTACTTC.

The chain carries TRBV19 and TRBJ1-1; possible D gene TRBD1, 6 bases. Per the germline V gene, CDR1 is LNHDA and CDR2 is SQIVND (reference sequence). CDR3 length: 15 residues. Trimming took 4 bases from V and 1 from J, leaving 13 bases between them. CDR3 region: CASSKRTAENTEAFF. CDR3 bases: TGTGCCAGTAGTAAACGGACAGCAGAGAACACTGAAGCTTTCTTT.

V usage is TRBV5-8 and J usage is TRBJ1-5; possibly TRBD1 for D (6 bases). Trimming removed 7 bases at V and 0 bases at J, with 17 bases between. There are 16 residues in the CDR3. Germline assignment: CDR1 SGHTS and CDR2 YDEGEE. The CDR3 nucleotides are TGTGCCAGCGGAAGAGGACAGACAAATAGCAATCAGCCCCAGCATTTT. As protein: CASGRGQTNSNQPQHF. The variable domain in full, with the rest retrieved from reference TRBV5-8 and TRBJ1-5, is EAGVTQSPTHLIKTRGQQATLRCSPISGHTSVYWYQQALGLGLQFLLWYDEGEERNRGNFPPRFSGRQFPNYSSELNVNALELEDSALYLCASGRGQTNSNQPQHFGDGTRLSIL.

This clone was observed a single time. The DNA for the CDR3 is TGTGCCAGCCGGGGGGTGAACACTGAAGCTTTCTTT. Its translation: CASRGVNTEAFF. This sequence joins TRBV6-6 and TRBJ1-1, with D possibly matching TRBD1 (5 bases). The V end lost 8 bases, the J end lost 0 bases, and 7 bases lay between the germline ends. Germline CDR1 is MNHNY and CDR2 is SVGAGI (reference sequence). This CDR3 contains 12 residues.

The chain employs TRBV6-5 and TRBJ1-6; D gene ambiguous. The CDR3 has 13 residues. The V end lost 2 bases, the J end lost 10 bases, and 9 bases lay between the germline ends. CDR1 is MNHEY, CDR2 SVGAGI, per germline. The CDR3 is CASSYVRRSPLHF. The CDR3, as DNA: TGTGCCAGCAGTTACGTTCGGCGGTCACCCCTCCACTTT.

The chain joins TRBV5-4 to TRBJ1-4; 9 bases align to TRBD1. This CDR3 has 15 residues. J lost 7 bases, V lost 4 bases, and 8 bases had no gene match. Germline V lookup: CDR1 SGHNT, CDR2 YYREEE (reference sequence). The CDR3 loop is CASSLDRGYGEKLFF. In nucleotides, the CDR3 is TGTGCCAGCAGCCTCGACAGGGGGTATGGTGAAAAACTGTTTTTT.

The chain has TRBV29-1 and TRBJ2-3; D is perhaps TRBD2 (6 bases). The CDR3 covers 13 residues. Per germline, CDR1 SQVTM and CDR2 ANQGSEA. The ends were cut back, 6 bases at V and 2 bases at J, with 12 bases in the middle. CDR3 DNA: TGCAGCGTAGCTACTAGCCTCACAGATACGCAGTATTTT. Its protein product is CSVATSLTDTQYF.

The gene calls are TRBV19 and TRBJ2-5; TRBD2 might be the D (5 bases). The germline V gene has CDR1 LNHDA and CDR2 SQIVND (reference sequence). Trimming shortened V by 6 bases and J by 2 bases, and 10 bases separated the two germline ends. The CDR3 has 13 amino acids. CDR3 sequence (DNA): TGTGCCAGTAGGCTTAGAGGGCAAGAGACCCAGTACTTC. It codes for CASRLRGQETQYF.

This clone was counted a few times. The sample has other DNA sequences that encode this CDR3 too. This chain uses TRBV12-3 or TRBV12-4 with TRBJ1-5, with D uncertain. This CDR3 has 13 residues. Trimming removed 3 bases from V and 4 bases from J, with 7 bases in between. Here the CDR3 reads CASSFGSNQPQHF. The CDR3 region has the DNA TGTGCCAGCAGTTTCGGGTCTAATCAGCCCCAGCATTTT.

The CDR3: CASSFATGVVPNYGYTF. The CDR3 DNA sequence: TGTGCCAGCAGCTTTGCTACAGGGGTCGTACCAAACTATGGCTACACCTTC. This chain links TRBV7-2 with TRBJ1-2, with TRBD1 matching 7 bases. The CDR3 loop spans 17 amino acids. J lost 2 bases, V lost 3 bases, and 12 bases had no gene match. Germline CDR1 is SGHTA and CDR2 is FQGNSA.

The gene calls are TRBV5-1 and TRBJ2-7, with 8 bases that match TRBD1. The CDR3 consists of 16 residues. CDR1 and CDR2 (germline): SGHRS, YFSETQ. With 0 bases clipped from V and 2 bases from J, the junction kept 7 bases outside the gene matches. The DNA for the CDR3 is TGCGCCAGCAGCTTGGGCAGGAGACAGGGGCCCTACGAGCAGTACTTC. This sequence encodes CASSLGRRQGPYEQYF.

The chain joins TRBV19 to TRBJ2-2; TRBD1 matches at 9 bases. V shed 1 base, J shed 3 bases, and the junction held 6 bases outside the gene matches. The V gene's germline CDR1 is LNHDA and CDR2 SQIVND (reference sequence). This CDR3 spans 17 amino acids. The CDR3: CASSIGDRVPDTGELFF. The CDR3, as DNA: TGTGCCAGTAGTATAGGGGACAGGGTACCGGACACCGGGGAGCTGTTTTTT.

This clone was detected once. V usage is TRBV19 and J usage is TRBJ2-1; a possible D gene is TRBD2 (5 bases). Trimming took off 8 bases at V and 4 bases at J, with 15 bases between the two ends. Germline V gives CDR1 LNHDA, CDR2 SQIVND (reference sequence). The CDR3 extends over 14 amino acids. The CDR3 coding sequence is TGTGCCAGTTCCAACGGCCTAGCTTACAATGAGCAGTTCTTC. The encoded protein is CASSNGLAYNEQFF.

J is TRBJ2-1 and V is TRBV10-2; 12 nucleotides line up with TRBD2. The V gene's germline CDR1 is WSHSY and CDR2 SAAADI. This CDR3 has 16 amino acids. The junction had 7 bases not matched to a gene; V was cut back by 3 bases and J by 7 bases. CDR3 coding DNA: TGCGCCAGCAGTGATGGACTAGCGGGATTAAGGAATGAGCAGTTCTTC. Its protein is CASSDGLAGLRNEQFF.

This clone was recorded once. The DNA of the CDR3 is TGTGCCAGCAAAAACCAGGGACAGGGTCCGGCAGATACGCAGTATTTT. It encodes CASKNQGQGPADTQYF. The rearrangement joins TRBV5-4 to TRBJ2-3; 9 bases agree with TRBD1. The CDR3 totals 16 residues. The V segment lost 6 bases and the J segment 4 bases; nucleotides outside the gene matches: 12. Germline lookup yields CDR1 SGHNT and CDR2 YYREEE (reference sequence).

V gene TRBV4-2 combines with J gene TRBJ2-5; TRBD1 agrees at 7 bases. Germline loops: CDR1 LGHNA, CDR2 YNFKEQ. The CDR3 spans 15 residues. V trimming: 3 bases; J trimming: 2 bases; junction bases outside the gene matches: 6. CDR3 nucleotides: TGTGCCAGCAGCCACACCTGGGACAGACAAGAGACCCAGTACTTC. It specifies CASSHTWDRQETQYF.